The clone carrying this T cell receptor beta chain came up a few times. The data belong to a study of spatial heterogeneity in lung cancer. From the 5' RACE reads, TCRdb called clonotypes with MiXCR, one entry per CDR3 protein. The sample carries about 42,000 distinct CDR3 sequences, around 6.8% recorded once. Documented time point: sample taken at primary tumor resection. The sequenced material consisted of unsorted whole RNA from tumor, nontumor lung or frozen PBMC. CDR1 is MDHEN, CDR2 SYDVKM, per germline. This CDR3 is 16 amino acids long. Trimming took 6 bases from V and 7 from J; bases not matched to a gene: 13.

This chain joins TRBV28 and TRBJ2-5, with TRBD1 matching over 11 bases. The clonotype originates from a female donor with early-stage non-small cell lung cancer. Sample: PBMCs, taken at surgery. CDR3 in amino acids: CASSTAGTGGSGTQYF. The CDR3 nucleotides are TGTGCCAGCAGCACCGCTGGGACAGGGGGATCGGGGACCCAGTACTTC. The full variable domain, in which reference TRBV28 and TRBJ2-5 provide the parts outside the CDR3, is DVKVTQSSRYLVKRTGEKVFLECVQDMDHENMFWYRQDPGLGLRLIYFSYDVKMKEKGDIPEGYSVSREKKERFSLILESASTNQTSMYLCASSTAGTGGSGTQYFGPGTRLLVL.